The clone carrying this T cell receptor (beta chain) showed up just a few times. Its specificity is unknown. The CDR3 totals 11 residues. Germline V lookup: CDR1 SQVTM, CDR2 ANQGSEA. V dropped 4 bases and J dropped 8 bases, with 9 bases sitting between them. The record originates from a study of human T cells and chemical hapten exposure. Study at large: DPC at 0.01% went onto the upper back in patch tests, read at 6 days. Study-wide results and limits: A positive correlation with patch test score was found for PT1 expanded TCR counts.

In the authors' workflow: Counting gave a median of approximately 97,000 TCRs per sample, with values ranging from about 23,224 to 700,000. TCRdb fed the RACE reads into MiXCR, producing one record per CDR3 protein. Clone size and V and J calls follow TCRdb, not the original study. Seen here are about 140,000 distinct CDR3 sequences, approximately 12% observed once, and the top ten hold roughly 1.4%. Indicated time point: patch test 2, 6 weeks after DPC sensitization. Treatment reported: therapeutic diphenylcyclopropenone sensitization with weekly scalp DPC. This TCR derives from a woman aged 45-59 years with alopecia areata. Some clones in this sample may be carry-over from other donors' samples. Material: whole blood, obtained in connection with sensitization to the hapten diphenylcyclopropenone (DPC). The chain is built from TRBV29-1 and TRBJ2-1, with no clear D. In DNA form, the CDR3 reads TGCAGCGTTGGGATAGCCCATGAGCAGTTCTTC. As protein: CSVGIAHEQFF.